This T cell receptor (beta chain) was documented in a study of early T cells in non-severe SARS-CoV-2 infection. Study-wide context: Unsorted whole-blood RNA was sequenced in bulk, leaving chains unpaired.

Individual cDNA molecules carried attached unique molecular identifiers. Each CDR3 protein gets one entry after TCRdb re-called the 5' RACE reads with MiXCR. In the table there are roughly 70,000 distinct CDR3 sequences, less than 15% of which are singletons. Trimming removed 0 bases from V and 0 bases from J, with 13 bases in between. CDR1 SGHDN and CDR2 FVKESK come from the germline V gene. CDR3 size: 17 residues. The rearrangement links TRBV14 to TRBJ2-3; D unresolved. Material: whole blood. The receptor's source is an adult who was a healthcare worker with PCR-confirmed SARS-CoV-2 infection or an uninfected control (not recorded which). CDR3 residues: CASSQDFAVASTDTQYF. The CDR3 DNA reads TGTGCCAGCAGCCAAGATTTCGCTGTGGCGAGCACAGATACGCAGTATTTT.